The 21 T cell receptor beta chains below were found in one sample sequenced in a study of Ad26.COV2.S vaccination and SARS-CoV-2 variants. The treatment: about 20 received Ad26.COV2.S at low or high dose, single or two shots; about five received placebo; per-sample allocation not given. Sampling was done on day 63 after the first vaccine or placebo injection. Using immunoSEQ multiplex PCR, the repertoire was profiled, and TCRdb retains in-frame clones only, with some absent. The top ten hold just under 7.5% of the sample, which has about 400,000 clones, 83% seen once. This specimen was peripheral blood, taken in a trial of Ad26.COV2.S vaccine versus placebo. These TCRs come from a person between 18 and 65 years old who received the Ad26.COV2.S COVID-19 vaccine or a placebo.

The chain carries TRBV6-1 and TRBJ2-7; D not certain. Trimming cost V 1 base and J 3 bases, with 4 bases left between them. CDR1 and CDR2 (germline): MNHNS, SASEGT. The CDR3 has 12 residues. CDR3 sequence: CASSEGVYEQYF. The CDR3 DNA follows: TGTGCCAGCAGTGAAGGGGTCTACGAGCAGTACTTC.

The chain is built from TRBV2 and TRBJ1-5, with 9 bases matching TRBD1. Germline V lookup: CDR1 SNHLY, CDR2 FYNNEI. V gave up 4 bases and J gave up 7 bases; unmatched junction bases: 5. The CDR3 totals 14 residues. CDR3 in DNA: TGTGCCAGCAGTGGACAGGGGGTAGGGCAGCCCCAGCATTTT. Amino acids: CASSGQGVGQPQHF.

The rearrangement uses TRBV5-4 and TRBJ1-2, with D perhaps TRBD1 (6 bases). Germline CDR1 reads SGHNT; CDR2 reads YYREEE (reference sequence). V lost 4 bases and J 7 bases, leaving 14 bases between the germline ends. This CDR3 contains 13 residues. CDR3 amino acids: CASSPGGRGGYTF. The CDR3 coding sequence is TGTGCCAGCAGCCCTGGCGGCAGGGGTGGCTACACCTTC.

The CDR3 protein is CASSLIGGGAQDTQYF. CDR3 nucleotides: TGCGCCAGCAGCTTGATTGGCGGGGGGGCTCAAGATACGCAGTATTTT. The chain couples TRBV5-1 to TRBJ2-3, with TRBD2 identical over 9 bases. The CDR3 contains 16 residues. J was trimmed by 5 bases and V by 1 base; bases with no gene match: 8. Germline V gene sequence: CDR1 SGHRS, CDR2 YFSETQ.

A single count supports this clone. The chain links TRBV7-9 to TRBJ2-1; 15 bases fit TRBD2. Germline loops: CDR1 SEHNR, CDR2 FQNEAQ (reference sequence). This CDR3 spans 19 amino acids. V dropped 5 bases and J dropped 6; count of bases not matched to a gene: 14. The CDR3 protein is CASSPSWTSGGDRRNEQFF. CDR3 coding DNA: TGTGCCAGCAGCCCTAGCTGGACTAGCGGGGGGGATCGACGCAATGAGCAGTTCTTC.

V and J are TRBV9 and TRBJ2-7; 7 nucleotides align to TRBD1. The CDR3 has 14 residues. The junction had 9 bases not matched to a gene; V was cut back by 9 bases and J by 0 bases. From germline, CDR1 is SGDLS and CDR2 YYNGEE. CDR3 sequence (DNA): TGTGCCACCCGCCGGGACAGTCTCTCCTACGAGCAGTACTTC. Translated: CATRRDSLSYEQYF.

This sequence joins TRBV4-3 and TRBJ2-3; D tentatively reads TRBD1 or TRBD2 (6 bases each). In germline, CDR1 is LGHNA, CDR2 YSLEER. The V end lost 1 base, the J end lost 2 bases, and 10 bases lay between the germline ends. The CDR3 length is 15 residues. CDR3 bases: TGCGCCAGCAGCCAAGCCGGGGGCGTCACAGATACGCAGTATTTT. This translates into CASSQAGGVTDTQYF.

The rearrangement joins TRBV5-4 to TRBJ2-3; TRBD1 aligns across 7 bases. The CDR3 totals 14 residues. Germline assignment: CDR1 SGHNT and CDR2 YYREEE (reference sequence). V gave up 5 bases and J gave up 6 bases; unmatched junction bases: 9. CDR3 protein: CASRDDRDGDTQYF. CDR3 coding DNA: TGTGCCAGCAGGGATGACAGGGATGGGGATACGCAGTATTTT.

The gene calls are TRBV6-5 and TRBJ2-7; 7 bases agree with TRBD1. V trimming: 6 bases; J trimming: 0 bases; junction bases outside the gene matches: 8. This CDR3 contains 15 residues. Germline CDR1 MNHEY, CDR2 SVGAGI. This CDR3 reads CASRDKTGISYEQYF. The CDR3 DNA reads TGTGCCAGCAGAGATAAGACAGGGATCTCCTACGAGCAGTACTTC.

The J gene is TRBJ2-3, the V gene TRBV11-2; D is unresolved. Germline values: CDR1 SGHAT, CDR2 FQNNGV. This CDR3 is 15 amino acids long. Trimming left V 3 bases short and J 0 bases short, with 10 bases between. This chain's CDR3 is CASSFLTSSTDTQYF. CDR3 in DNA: TGTGCCAGCAGCTTTTTGACTTCTAGCACAGATACGCAGTATTTT.

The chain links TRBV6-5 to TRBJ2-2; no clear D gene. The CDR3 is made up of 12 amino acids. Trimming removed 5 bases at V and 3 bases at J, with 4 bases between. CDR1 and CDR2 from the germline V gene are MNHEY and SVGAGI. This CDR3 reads CASSPYTGELFF. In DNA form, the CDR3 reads TGTGCCAGCAGTCCCTACACCGGGGAGCTGTTTTTT.

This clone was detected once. In nucleotides, the CDR3 is TGTGCCAGTAGTAACCCGTCCAGGGTGAGCTATGGCTACACCTTC. Its protein product is CASSNPSRVSYGYTF. The rearrangement links TRBV19 to TRBJ1-2; D perhaps matches TRBD1 (5 bases). V lost 4 bases, J lost 4 bases, and 16 bases lay in between. Germline CDR1 reads LNHDA; CDR2 reads SQIVND (reference sequence). This CDR3 is 15 amino acids long.

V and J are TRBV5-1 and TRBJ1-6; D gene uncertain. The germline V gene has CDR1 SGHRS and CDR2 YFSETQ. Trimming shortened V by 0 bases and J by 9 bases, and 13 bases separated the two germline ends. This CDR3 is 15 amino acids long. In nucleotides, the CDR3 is TGCGCCAGCAGCTTGGTTGGGGATCCCGTTTCACCCCTCCACTTT. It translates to CASSLVGDPVSPLHF. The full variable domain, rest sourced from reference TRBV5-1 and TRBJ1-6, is KAGVTQTPRYLIKTRGQQVTLSCSPISGHRSVSWYQQTPGQGLQFLFEYFSETQRNKGNFPGRFSGRQFSNSRSEMNVSTLELGDSALYLCASSLVGDPVSPLHFGNGTRLTVT.

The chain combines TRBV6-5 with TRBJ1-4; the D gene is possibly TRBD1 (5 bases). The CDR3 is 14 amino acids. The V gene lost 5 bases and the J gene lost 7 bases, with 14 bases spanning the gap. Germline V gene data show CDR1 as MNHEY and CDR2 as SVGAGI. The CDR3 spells CASSPGHGGEKLFF. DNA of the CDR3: TGTGCCAGCAGTCCCGGACACGGCGGTGAAAAACTGTTTTTT.

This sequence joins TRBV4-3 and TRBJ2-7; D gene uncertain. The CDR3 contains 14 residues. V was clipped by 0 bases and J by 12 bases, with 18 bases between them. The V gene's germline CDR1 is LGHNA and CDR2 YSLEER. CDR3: CASSQDLSARPTYF. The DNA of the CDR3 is TGCGCCAGCAGCCAAGACCTATCGGCCCGTCCGACGTACTTC.

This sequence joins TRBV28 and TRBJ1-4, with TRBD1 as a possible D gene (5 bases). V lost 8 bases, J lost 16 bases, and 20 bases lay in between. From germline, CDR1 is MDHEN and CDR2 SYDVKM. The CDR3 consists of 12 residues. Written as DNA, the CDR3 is TGTGCCAGCTCCCTCCTCCGGGACCGTCAGTTTTTT. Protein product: CASSLLRDRQFF.

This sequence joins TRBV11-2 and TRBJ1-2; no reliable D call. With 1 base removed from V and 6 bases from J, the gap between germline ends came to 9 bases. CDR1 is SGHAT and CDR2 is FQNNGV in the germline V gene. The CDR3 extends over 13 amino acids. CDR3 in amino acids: CASSLVTGNGYTF. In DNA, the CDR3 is TGTGCCAGCAGCTTAGTCACGGGAAATGGCTACACCTTC.

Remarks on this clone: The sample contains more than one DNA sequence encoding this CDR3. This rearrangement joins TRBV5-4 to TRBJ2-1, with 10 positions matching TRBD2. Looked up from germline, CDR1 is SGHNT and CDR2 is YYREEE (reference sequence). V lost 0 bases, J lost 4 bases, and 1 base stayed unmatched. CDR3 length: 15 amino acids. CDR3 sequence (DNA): TGTGCCAGCAGCTTGGGAGCGGGGGGGTACAATGAGCAGTTCTTC. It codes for CASSLGAGGYNEQFF.

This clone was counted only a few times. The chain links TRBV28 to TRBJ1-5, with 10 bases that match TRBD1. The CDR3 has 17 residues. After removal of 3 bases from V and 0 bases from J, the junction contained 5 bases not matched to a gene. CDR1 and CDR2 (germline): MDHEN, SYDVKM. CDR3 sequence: CASSFHRDRGSNQPQHF. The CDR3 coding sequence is TGTGCCAGCAGTTTCCACCGGGACAGGGGTAGCAATCAGCCCCAGCATTTT.

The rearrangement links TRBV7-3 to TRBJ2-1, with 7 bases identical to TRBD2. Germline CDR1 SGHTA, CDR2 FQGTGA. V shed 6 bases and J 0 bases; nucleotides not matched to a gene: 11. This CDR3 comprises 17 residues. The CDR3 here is CASRASGGLSSYNEQFF. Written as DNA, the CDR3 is TGTGCCAGCAGAGCCTCGGGAGGCTTGAGCTCCTACAATGAGCAGTTCTTC.

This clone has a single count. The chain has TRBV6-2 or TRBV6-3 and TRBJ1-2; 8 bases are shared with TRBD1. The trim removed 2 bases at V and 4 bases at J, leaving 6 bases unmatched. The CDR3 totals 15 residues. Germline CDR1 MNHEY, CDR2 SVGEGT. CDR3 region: CASSYTTGVGYGYTF. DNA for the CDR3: TGTGCCAGCAGTTACACGACAGGGGTTGGCTATGGCTACACCTTC.